The next 12 T cell receptor beta chains were all read from a single sample in a study of CD8 T cells in ankylosing spondylitis. Findings and caveats of the study: The study identified a TCR beta motif of roughly eight highly homologous variants that appeared characteristic of ankylosing spondylitis blood.

These receptors' antigens are unknown. Each CDR3 protein gets one entry after TCRdb re-called the 5' RACE reads with MiXCR. The table includes roughly 220,000 distinct CDR3 sequences, 18% detected once. The sequenced sample consisted of blood, either unsorted or a sorted T cell fraction (not recorded which). These receptors originate from a male donor with ankylosing spondylitis.

CDR3 loop: CASRPAVDSGSSYNEQFF. The CDR3 DNA reads TGTGCCAGCAGGCCGGCGGTCGATAGCGGGAGCTCCTACAATGAGCAGTTCTTC. The chain recombines TRBV12-3 or TRBV12-4 with TRBJ2-1; 9 bases line up with TRBD2. The CDR3 has 18 amino acids. V was pared by 6 bases and J by 0 bases, with 12 bases of the junction left unmatched.

This clonotype was seen many times. This CDR3 is CASSYRLAGKTGELFF. Here the CDR3 DNA reads TGTGCCAGCAGTTACCGACTAGCGGGAAAAACCGGGGAGCTGTTTTTT. The chain joins TRBV12-3 or TRBV12-4 to TRBJ2-2; 11 bases map to TRBD2. The V and J ends lost 4 bases and 5 bases, in that order; junction bases with no gene match: 6. This CDR3 has 16 residues.

The gene calls are TRBV5-6 and TRBJ2-3; D might be TRBD1 or TRBD2, each matching 5 bases. Looked up from germline, CDR1 is SGHDT and CDR2 is YYEEEE. The CDR3 extends over 15 amino acids. Deletions cut 2 bases from V and 0 bases from J, with 10 bases between. The CDR3 protein is CASSFRDGSTDTQYF. As DNA, the CDR3 is TGTGCCAGCAGCTTCCGGGACGGAAGCACAGATACGCAGTATTTT. Filled out from reference TRBV5-6 and TRBJ2-3, the complete variable domain reads DAGVTQSPTHLIKTRGQQVTLRCSPKSGHDTVSWYQQALGQGPQFIFQYYEEEERQRGNFPDRFSGHQFPNYSSELNVNALLLGDSALYLCASSFRDGSTDTQYFGPGTRLTVL.

This clonotype has a count of ten or more. This rearrangement joins TRBV7-9 to TRBJ2-7; D remains ambiguous. The V gene's germline CDR1 is SEHNR and CDR2 FQNEAQ (reference sequence). CDR3 size: 14 residues. Trimming stripped 0 bases from V and 1 base from J, with 7 bases between. The CDR3 DNA reads TGTGCCAGCAGCTTAGCTCCTGGATCCTACGAGCAGTACTTC. Its protein is CASSLAPGSYEQYF.

The J gene is TRBJ1-5, the V gene TRBV7-8; D might be TRBD1 (6 bases). The CDR3 has 15 amino acids. CDR1 and CDR2 from the germline V gene are SGHVS and FQNEAQ. Deletions cut 2 bases from V and 6 bases from J, with 14 bases between. CDR3 sequence reads: CASSLTGQTGQPQHF. CDR3 bases: TGTGCCAGCAGCTTAACCGGACAGACGGGTCAGCCCCAGCATTTT.

Ten or more counts support this clonotype. The chain joins TRBV20-1 to TRBJ1-2, with D hard to call. Germline lookup yields CDR1 DFQATT and CDR2 SNEGSKA (reference sequence). V was shortened by 0 bases and J by 1 base, with 9 bases between the two germline ends. The CDR3 spans 14 residues. The CDR3, as DNA: TGCAGTGCTAGAGATCATGCCCATAACTATGGCTACACCTTC. Its translation is CSARDHAHNYGYTF.

This sequence joins TRBV5-1 and TRBJ1-2, with D perhaps TRBD1 (6 bases). The germline CDR1 and CDR2 sequences are SGHRS and YFSETQ. V lost 6 bases to trimming and J lost 3 bases, with 18 bases between them. CDR3 length: 15 residues. The CDR3 DNA follows: TGCGCCAGCAACGATGGACGAGGGGGGGACTATGGCTACACCTTC. Protein: CASNDGRGGDYGYTF. The full variable domain, with the rest looked up from reference TRBV5-1 and TRBJ1-2, is KAGVTQTPRYLIKTRGQQVTLSCSPISGHRSVSWYQQTPGQGLQFLFEYFSETQRNKGNFPGRFSGRQFSNSRSEMNVSTLELGDSALYLCASNDGRGGDYGYTFGSGTRLTVV.

This rearrangement joins TRBV30 to TRBJ1-2; D not certain. Per germline, CDR1 GTSNPN and CDR2 SVGIG (reference sequence). The CDR3 runs 12 residues. Between the trimmed V and J ends, which lost 5 bases and 4 bases, there was a span of 11 bases. CDR3 nucleotide sequence: TGTGCCTGGGGAGGAGCGTTCTATGGCTACACCTTC. As protein: CAWGGAFYGYTF.

The chain carries TRBV28 and TRBJ2-1; 7 bases are shared with TRBD2. This CDR3 region has 15 residues. Germline CDR1 MDHEN, CDR2 SYDVKM. J lost 0 bases, V lost 8 bases, and 7 bases had no gene match. This CDR3 is CASEKAGISYNEQFF. DNA for the CDR3: TGTGCCAGCGAAAAAGCGGGAATCTCCTACAATGAGCAGTTCTTC.

The chain combines TRBV7-8 with TRBJ2-1; D is unclear. Looked up from germline, CDR1 is SGHVS and CDR2 is FQNEAQ. This CDR3 region has 13 residues. Trimming removed 0 bases from V and 6 bases from J, with 6 bases in between. In DNA form, the CDR3 reads TGTGCCAGCAGCTTAGCGGGAACCAATGAGCAGTTCTTC. Protein product: CASSLAGTNEQFF. The whole variable domain, filled in from reference TRBV7-8 and TRBJ2-1, reads GAGVSQSPRYKVAKRGQDVALRCDPISGHVSLFWYQQALGQGPEFLTYFQNEAQLDKSGLPSDRFFAERPEGSVSTLKIQRTQQEDSAVYLCASSLAGTNEQFFGPGTRLTVL.

This clonotype was counted a few times. For the CDR3, the DNA is TGCGCCAGCAGCCAAGTCGGGACAGGCGCTGGAAACACCATATATTTT. It specifies CASSQVGTGAGNTIYF. The genes are TRBV4-3 and TRBJ1-3, with TRBD1 matching 8 bases. Trimming at V came to 1 base and at J to 2 bases, leaving 4 bases not matched to a gene. This CDR3 spans 16 amino acids. Germline values: CDR1 LGHNA, CDR2 YSLEER.

The chain uses TRBV27 and TRBJ2-1; TRBD2 matches 12 bases. The ends lost 2 bases at V and 15 bases at J; junction bases unmatched: 8. The CDR3 is made up of 14 amino acids. The germline gives CDR1 MNHEY, CDR2 SMNVEV (reference sequence). CDR3 nucleotide sequence: TGTGCCAGCAGTTTACTACGGACTAGCGGGGCGCGGTTCTTC. Protein: CASSLLRTSGARFF.